The 14 T cell receptor beta chains in this list originate from one sample, sequenced in a study of metastatic and nonmetastatic thyroid tumors. TCRdb reassembled clones from the PCR reads with MiXCR. The table lists under 45,000 clones, roughly 35% of them singletons. Every patient underwent thyroid surgery untreated. Sequenced input: tumor tissue. The source of these receptors is a female donor with papillary thyroid cancer or a benign thyroid nodule (not recorded which). Some clones in this sample may be carry-over from other donors' samples.

The chain links TRBV30 to TRBJ2-1, with 10 nucleotides matching TRBD2. The CDR3 totals 15 residues. V shed 5 bases and J 9 bases; nucleotides not matched to a gene: 13. Per germline, CDR1 GTSNPN and CDR2 SVGIG (reference sequence). The chain's CDR3 is CAWHTGTSAEGEQFF. In DNA form, the CDR3 reads TGTGCCTGGCACACCGGGACTAGCGCCGAAGGTGAGCAGTTCTTC.

This chain connects TRBV7-9 to TRBJ2-1, with TRBD2 as a possible D gene (5 bases). Germline V gene sequence: CDR1 SEHNR, CDR2 FQNEAQ (reference sequence). CDR3 size: 14 residues. Trimming left V 4 bases short and J 7 bases short, with 14 bases between. The CDR3 spells CASSSGLSGNEQFF. The CDR3 coding sequence is TGTGCCAGCAGCTCGGGGTTGTCCGGGAATGAGCAGTTCTTC.

This clone was recorded at least ten times. This chain connects TRBV12-3 or TRBV12-4 to TRBJ2-1; 8 nucleotides align to TRBD2. The CDR3 spans 15 residues. V was clipped by 3 bases and J by 3 bases; unmatched bases: 4. CDR3 sequence reads: CASSFGSGVYNEQFF. The CDR3 DNA follows: TGTGCCAGCAGTTTTGGTAGCGGGGTCTACAATGAGCAGTTCTTC.

V and J are TRBV6-4 and TRBJ2-2, with TRBD2 matching 8 bases. CDR1 is MRHNA and CDR2 is SNTAGT in the germline V gene. CDR3 size: 15 residues. V shed 5 bases, J shed 1 base, and the junction held 3 bases outside the gene matches. CDR3 amino acids: CASSYAGGNTGELFF. DNA of the CDR3: TGTGCCAGCAGTTACGCGGGGGGGAACACCGGGGAGCTGTTTTTT.

As regards this clone: The junction and the germline gene differ at one end; a read error may be behind it. The genes are TRBV20-1 and TRBJ1-2, with a tentative D call TRBD1 (6 bases). This CDR3 comprises 14 residues. Germline assignment: CDR1 DFQATT and CDR2 SNEGSKA (reference sequence). The CDR3: CNARDLRTVYGYTF. In DNA, the CDR3 is TGCAATGCTAGAGACCTCCGGACAGTTTATGGCTACACCTTC.

V gene TRBV20-1 combines with J gene TRBJ2-3; D unresolved. From germline, CDR1 is DFQATT and CDR2 SNEGSKA (reference sequence). CDR3 length: 16 residues. V was cut by 0 bases and J by 0 bases, with 13 bases left in between. CDR3 nucleotides: TGCAGTGCTAGAGATCGGCTCGCCCTTAGCACAGATACGCAGTATTTT. This codes for CSARDRLALSTDTQYF.

This sequence joins TRBV11-2 and TRBJ2-1; D perhaps matches TRBD2 (5 bases). The germline V and J ends were trimmed by 3 bases and 7 bases, with 13 bases remaining between them. CDR1 is SGHAT and CDR2 is FQNNGV in the germline V gene. This CDR3 has 14 amino acids. The CDR3, as DNA: TGTGCCAGCAGCTTCGAGGGTTACCATAATGAGCAGTTCTTC. This gives the protein CASSFEGYHNEQFF. The full variable domain, with the rest looked up from reference TRBV11-2 and TRBJ2-1, is EAGVAQSPRYKIIEKRQSVAFWCNPISGHATLYWYQQILGQGPKLLIQFQNNGVVDDSQLPKDRFSAERLKGVDSTLKIQPAKLEDSAVYLCASSFEGYHNEQFFGPGTRLTVL.

This chain joins TRBV5-4 and TRBJ2-3, with D possibly TRBD1 on 7 matching bases. Germline CDR1 reads SGHNT; CDR2 reads YYREEE (reference sequence). Deletions cut 1 base from V and 2 bases from J, with 20 bases between. This CDR3 region has 18 residues. The CDR3 coding sequence is TGTGCCAGCAGCTTGACAGGGGAAGAGGACTACCACACAGATACGCAGTATTTT. Its protein is CASSLTGEEDYHTDTQYF.

This clone was recorded many times. This sequence joins TRBV19 and TRBJ2-7, with a possible D match to TRBD1 (5 bases). With 6 bases removed from V and 4 bases from J, the gap between germline ends came to 7 bases. Germline V gives CDR1 LNHDA, CDR2 SQIVND (reference sequence). The CDR3 has 11 residues. In nucleotides, the CDR3 is TGTGCCAGTAGCTCAGGGTACGAGCAGTACTTC. It codes for CASSSGYEQYF.

The gene calls are TRBV15 and TRBJ2-2; TRBD1 might be the D (5 bases). The CDR3 has 21 amino acids. The V and J ends lost 0 bases and 4 bases respectively, with 27 bases between them. Germline CDR1 and CDR2: LNHNV and YYDKDF (reference sequence). CDR3 coding DNA: TGTGCCACCAGCAGAGAGAGGACGAGCACACAGACAGATCAATCCACCGGGGAGCTGTTTTTT. This sequence encodes CATSRERTSTQTDQSTGELFF.

V gene TRBV20-1 combines with J gene TRBJ1-2; the match to TRBD1 covers 9 bases. In germline, CDR1 is DFQATT, CDR2 SNEGSKA (reference sequence). This CDR3 has 15 amino acids. V shed 6 bases and J 7 bases; nucleotides not matched to a gene: 15. CDR3 coding DNA: TGCAGTGCCATTTTTACAGGGGGCGTACCTGGTGGCTACACCTTC. Its translation is CSAIFTGGVPGGYTF.

The rearrangement links TRBV6-5 to TRBJ2-7, with D possibly TRBD2 on 6 matching bases. The CDR3 length is 13 residues. Trimming took 2 bases from V and 5 from J, leaving 10 bases between them. From germline, CDR1 is MNHEY and CDR2 SVGAGI. The chain's CDR3 is CASSYGGSHEQYF. The DNA for the CDR3 is TGTGCCAGCAGTTACGGGGGGAGCCACGAGCAGTACTTC.

The chain employs TRBV4-2 and TRBJ1-2; tentatively, D is TRBD1 (5 bases). The CDR3 runs 12 residues. Trimming shortened V by 8 bases and J by 3 bases, and 10 bases separated the two germline ends. The V gene's germline CDR1 is LGHNA and CDR2 YNFKEQ. The CDR3 DNA sequence: TGTGCCAGCGTGGGGGAGGACTATGGCTACACCTTC. Protein product: CASVGEDYGYTF.

The V and J genes are TRBV15 and TRBJ1-5; D is uncertain. The V end was cut by 3 bases, the J end by 8 bases, with 11 bases between. The CDR3 runs 13 residues. Germline V CDR1 and CDR2: LNHNV, YYDKDF (reference sequence). The CDR3 here is CATSSTGREPQHF. The CDR3 DNA follows: TGTGCCACCAGCAGCACGGGAAGGGAGCCCCAGCATTTT.